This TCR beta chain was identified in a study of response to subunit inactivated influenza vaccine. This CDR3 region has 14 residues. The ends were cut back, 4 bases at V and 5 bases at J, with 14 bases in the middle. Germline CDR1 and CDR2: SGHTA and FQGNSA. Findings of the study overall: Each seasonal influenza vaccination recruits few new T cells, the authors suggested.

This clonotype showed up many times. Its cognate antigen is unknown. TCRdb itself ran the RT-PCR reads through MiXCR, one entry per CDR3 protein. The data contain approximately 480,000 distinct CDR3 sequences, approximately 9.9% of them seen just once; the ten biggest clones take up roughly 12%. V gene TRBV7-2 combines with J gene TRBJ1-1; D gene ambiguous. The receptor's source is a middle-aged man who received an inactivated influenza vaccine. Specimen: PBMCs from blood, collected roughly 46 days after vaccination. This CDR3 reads CASSSQGVRTEAFF. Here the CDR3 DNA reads TGTGCCAGCAGCTCCCAAGGCGTAAGGACTGAAGCTTTCTTT.